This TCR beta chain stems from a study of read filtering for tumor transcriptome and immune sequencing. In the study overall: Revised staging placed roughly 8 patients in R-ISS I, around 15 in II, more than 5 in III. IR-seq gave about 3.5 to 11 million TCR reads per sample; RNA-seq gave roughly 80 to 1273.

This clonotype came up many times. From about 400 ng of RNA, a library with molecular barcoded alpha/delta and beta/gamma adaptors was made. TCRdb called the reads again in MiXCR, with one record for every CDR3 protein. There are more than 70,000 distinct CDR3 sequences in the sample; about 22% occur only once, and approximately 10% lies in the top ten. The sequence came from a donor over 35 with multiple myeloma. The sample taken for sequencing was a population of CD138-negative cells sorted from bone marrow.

CDR3 residues: CASSSVEKGEQYF. The CDR3 DNA sequence: TGCGCCAGCAGCTCGGTGGAGAAAGGGGAGCAGTACTTC. The gene calls are TRBV5-1 and TRBJ2-7; D is undetermined. The CDR3 consists of 13 residues. V lost 3 bases to trimming and J lost 7 bases, with 14 bases between them. Per germline, CDR1 SGHRS and CDR2 YFSETQ.